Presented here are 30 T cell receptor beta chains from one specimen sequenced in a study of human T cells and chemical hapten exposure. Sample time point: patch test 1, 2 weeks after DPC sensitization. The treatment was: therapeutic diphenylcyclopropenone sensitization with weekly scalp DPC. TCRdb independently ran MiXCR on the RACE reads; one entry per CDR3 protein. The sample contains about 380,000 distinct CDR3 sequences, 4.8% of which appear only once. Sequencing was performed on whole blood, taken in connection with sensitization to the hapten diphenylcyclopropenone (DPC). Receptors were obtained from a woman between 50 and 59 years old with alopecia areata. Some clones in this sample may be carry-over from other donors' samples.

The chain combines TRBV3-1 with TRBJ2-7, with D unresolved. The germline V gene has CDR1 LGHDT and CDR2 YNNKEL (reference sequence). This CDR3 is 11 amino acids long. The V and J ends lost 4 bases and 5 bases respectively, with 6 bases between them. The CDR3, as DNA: TGTGCCAGCAGCCTCTACGACGAGCAGTACTTC. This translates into CASSLYDEQYF.

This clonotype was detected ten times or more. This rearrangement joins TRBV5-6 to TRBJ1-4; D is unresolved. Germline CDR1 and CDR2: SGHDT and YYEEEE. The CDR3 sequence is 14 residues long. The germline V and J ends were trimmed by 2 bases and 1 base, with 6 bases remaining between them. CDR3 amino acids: CASSFRETNEKLFF. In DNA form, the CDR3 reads TGTGCCAGCAGCTTCCGGGAAACTAATGAAAAACTGTTTTTT. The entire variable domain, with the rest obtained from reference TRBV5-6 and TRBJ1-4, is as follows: DAGVTQSPTHLIKTRGQQVTLRCSPKSGHDTVSWYQQALGQGPQFIFQYYEEEERQRGNFPDRFSGHQFPNYSSELNVNALLLGDSALYLCASSFRETNEKLFFGSGTQLSVL.

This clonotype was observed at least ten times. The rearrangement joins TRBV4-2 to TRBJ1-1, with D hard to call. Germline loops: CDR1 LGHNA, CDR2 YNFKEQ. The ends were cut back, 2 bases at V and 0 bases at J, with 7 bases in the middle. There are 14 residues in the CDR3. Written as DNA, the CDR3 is TGTGCCAGCAGCCAACAACAGATGAACACTGAAGCTTTCTTT. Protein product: CASSQQQMNTEAFF.

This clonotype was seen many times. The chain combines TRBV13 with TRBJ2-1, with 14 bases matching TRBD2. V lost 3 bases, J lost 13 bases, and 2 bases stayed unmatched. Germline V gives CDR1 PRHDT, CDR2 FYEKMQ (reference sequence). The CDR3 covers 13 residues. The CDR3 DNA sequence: TGTGCCAGCAGCTTGGGACTAGCGGGGGTTCAGTTCTTC. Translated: CASSLGLAGVQFF.

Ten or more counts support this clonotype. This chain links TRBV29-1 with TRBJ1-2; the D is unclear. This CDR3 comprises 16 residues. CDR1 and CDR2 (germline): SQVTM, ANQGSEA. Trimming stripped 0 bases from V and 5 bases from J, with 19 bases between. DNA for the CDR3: TGCAGCGTTGAAGATATCGGGGATCGCCCTGGATATGGCTACACCTTC. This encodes CSVEDIGDRPGYGYTF.

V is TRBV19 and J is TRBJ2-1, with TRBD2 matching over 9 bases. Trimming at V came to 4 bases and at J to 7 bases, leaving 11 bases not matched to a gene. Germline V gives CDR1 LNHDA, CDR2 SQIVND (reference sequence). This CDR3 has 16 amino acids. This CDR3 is CASSNGPGLAVNEQFF. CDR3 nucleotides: TGTGCCAGTAGTAACGGCCCGGGACTAGCCGTTAATGAGCAGTTCTTC. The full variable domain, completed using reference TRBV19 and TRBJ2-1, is DGGITQSPKYLFRKEGQNVTLSCEQNLNHDAMYWYRQDPGQGLRLIYYSQIVNDFQKGDIAEGYSVSREKKESFPLTVTSAQKNPTAFYLCASSNGPGLAVNEQFFGPGTRLTVL.

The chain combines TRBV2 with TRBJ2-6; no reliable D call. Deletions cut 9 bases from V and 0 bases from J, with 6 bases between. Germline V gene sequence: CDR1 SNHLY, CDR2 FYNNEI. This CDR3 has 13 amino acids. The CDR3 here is CARYTSGANVLTF. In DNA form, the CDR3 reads TGTGCCAGGTACACCTCTGGGGCCAACGTCCTGACTTTC.

CDR3 loop: CRAGTQAFF. CDR3 bases: TGCAGGGCTGGCACCCAAGCTTTCTTT. The chain carries TRBV20-1 and TRBJ1-1; D remains ambiguous. CDR1 is DFQATT, CDR2 SNEGSKA, per germline (reference sequence). The length of the CDR3 is 9 residues.

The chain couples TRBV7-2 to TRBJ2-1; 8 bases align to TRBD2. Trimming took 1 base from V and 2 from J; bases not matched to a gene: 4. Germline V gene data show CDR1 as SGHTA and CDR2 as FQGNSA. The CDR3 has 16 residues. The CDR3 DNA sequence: TGTGCCAGCAGCTTAGACGGCGGGAGGCCCTACAATGAGCAGTTCTTC. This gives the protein CASSLDGGRPYNEQFF. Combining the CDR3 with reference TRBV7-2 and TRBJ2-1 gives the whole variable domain GAGVSQSPSNKVTEKGKDVELRCDPISGHTALYWYRQSLGQGLEFLIYFQGNSAPDKSGLPSDRFSAERTGGSVSTLTIQRTQQEDSAVYLCASSLDGGRPYNEQFFGPGTRLTVL.

This chain's CDR3 is CASRPDSHYGYTF. The DNA of the CDR3 is TGTGCCAGCAGGCCGGACAGCCACTATGGCTACACCTTC. V and J are TRBV12-3 or TRBV12-4 and TRBJ1-2, with D possibly being TRBD1 (6 bases). The CDR3 has 13 residues. Trimming removed 6 bases at V and 3 bases at J, with 11 bases between.

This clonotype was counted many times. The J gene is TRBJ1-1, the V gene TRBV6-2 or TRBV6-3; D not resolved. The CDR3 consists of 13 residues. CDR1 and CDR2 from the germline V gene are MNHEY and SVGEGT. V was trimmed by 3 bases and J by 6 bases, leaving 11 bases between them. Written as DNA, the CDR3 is TGTGCCAGCAGTTATTCGGGGTTCCCTGAAGCTTTCTTT. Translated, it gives CASSYSGFPEAFF.

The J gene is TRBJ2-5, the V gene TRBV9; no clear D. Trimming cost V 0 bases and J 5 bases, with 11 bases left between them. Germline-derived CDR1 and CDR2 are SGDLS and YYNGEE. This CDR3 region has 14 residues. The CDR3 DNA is TGTGCCAGCAGCGTAGCGGCAACCCACGAGACCCAGTACTTC. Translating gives CASSVAATHETQYF.

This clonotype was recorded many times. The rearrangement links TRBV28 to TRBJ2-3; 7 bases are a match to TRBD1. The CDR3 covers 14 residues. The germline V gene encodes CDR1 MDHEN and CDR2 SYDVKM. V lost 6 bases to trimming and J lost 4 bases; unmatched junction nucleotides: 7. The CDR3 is CASRLRGGADTQYF. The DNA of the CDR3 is TGTGCCAGCAGACTCCGAGGGGGCGCAGATACGCAGTATTTT. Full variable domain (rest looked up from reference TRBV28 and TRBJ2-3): DVKVTQSSRYLVKRTGEKVFLECVQDMDHENMFWYRQDPGLGLRLIYFSYDVKMKEKGDIPEGYSVSREKKERFSLILESASTNQTSMYLCASRLRGGADTQYFGPGTRLTVL.

CDR3 residues: CASSRGTLSSYEQYF. The CDR3 nucleotides are TGTGCCAGCTCGCGGGGCACATTGAGCTCCTACGAGCAGTACTTC. The V and J genes are TRBV7-2 and TRBJ2-7, with D perhaps TRBD2 (6 bases). CDR3 length: 15 amino acids. Germline V gene sequence: CDR1 SGHTA, CDR2 FQGNSA. V dropped 8 bases and J dropped 0 bases, with 17 bases sitting between them. The whole variable domain, filled in from reference TRBV7-2 and TRBJ2-7, reads GAGVSQSPSNKVTEKGKDVELRCDPISGHTALYWYRQSLGQGLEFLIYFQGNSAPDKSGLPSDRFSAERTGGSVSTLTIQRTQQEDSAVYLCASSRGTLSSYEQYFGPGTRLTVT.

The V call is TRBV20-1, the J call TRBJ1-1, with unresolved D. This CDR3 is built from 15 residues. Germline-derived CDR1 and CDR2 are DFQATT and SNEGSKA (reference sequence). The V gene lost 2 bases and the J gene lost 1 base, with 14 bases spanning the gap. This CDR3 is CSARPIDTPNTEAFF. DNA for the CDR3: TGCAGTGCTAGACCTATCGACACACCGAACACTGAAGCTTTCTTT.

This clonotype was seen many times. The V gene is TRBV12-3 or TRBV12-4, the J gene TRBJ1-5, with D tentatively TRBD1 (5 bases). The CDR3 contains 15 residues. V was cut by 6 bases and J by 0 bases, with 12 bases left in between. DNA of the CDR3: TGTGCCAGCAGCTCCGGGGGTTATAGCAATCAGCCCCAGCATTTT. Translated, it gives CASSSGGYSNQPQHF.

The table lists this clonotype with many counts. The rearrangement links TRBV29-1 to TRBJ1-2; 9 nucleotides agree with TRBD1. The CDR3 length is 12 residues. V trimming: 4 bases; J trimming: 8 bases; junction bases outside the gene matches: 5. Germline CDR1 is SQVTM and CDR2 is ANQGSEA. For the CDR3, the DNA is TGCAGCGTTGGAGGACAGGGGTTAGGCTACACCTTC. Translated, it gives CSVGGQGLGYTF.

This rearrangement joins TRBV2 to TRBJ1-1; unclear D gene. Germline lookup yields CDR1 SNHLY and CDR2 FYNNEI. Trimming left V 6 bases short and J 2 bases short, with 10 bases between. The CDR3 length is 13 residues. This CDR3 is CASRGERNTEAFF. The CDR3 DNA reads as TGTGCCAGCAGAGGAGAGCGAAACACTGAAGCTTTCTTT.

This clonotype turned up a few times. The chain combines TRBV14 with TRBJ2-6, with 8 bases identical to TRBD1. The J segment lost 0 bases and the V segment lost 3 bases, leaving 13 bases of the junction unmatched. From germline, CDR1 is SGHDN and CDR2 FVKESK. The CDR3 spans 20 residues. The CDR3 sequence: CASSHYGTGTFSSGANVLTF. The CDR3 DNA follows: TGTGCCAGCAGCCACTACGGGACAGGCACTTTTAGCTCTGGGGCCAACGTCCTGACTTTC.

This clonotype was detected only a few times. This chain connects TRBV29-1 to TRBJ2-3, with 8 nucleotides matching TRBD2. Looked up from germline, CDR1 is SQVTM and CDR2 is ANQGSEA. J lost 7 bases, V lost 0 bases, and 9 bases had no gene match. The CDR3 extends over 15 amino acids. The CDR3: CSVEDPGGPGNTQYF. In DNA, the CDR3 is TGCAGCGTTGAAGATCCGGGAGGGCCTGGCAATACGCAGTATTTT.

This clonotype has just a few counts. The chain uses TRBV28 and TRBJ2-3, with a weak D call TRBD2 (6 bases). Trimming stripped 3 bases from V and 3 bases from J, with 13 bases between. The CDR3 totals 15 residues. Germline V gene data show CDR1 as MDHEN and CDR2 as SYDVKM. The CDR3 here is CASSLRGMMTDTQYF. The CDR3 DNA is TGTGCCAGCAGTTTGCGCGGGATGATGACAGATACGCAGTATTTT.

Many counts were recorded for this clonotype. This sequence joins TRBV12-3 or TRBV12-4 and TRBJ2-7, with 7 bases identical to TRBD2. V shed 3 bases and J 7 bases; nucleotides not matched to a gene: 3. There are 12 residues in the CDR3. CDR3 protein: CASSFTAGEQYF. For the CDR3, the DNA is TGTGCCAGCAGTTTTACAGCGGGGGAGCAGTACTTC.

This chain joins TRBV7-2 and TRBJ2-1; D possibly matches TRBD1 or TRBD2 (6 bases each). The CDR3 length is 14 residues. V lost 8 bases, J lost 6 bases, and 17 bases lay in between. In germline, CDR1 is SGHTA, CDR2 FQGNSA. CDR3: CASGPGAGSNEQFF. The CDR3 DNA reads TGTGCCAGCGGACCAGGGGCGGGGAGCAATGAGCAGTTCTTC. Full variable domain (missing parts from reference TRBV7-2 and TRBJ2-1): GAGVSQSPSNKVTEKGKDVELRCDPISGHTALYWYRQSLGQGLEFLIYFQGNSAPDKSGLPSDRFSAERTGGSVSTLTIQRTQQEDSAVYLCASGPGAGSNEQFFGPGTRLTVL.

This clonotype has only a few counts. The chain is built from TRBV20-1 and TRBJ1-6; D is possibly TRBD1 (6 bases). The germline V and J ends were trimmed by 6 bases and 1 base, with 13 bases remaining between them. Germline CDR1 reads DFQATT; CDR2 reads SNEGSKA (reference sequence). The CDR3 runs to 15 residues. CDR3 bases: TGCAGTGCCCCCGGGGGCGCATCCTATAATTCACCCCTCCACTTT. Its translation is CSAPGGASYNSPLHF.

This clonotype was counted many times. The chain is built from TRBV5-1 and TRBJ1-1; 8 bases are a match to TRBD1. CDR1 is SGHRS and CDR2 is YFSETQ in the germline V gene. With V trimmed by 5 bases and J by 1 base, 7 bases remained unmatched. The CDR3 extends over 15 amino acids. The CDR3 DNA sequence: TGCGCCAGCAGGGCCAGGGGGCAGGAGAACACTGAAGCTTTCTTT. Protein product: CASRARGQENTEAFF.

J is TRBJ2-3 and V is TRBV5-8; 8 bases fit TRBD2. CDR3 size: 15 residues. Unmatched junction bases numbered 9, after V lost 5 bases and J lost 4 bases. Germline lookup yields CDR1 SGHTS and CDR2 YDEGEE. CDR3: CASRNSGNSADTQYF. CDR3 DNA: TGTGCCAGCAGGAATAGCGGGAATAGCGCAGATACGCAGTATTTT.

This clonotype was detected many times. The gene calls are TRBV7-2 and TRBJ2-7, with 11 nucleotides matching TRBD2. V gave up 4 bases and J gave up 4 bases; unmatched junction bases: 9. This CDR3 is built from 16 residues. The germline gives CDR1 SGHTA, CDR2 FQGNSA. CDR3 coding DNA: TGTGCCAGCAGCTGGGGACTAGCGGCCTTTACTTACGAGCAGTACTTC. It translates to CASSWGLAAFTYEQYF.

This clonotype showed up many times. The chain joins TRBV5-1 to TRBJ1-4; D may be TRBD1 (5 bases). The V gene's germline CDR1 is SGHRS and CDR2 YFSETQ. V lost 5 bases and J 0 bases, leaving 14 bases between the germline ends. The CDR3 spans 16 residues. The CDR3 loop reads CASSSTGPATNEKLFF. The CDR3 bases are TGCGCCAGCAGTTCTACAGGACCCGCAACTAATGAAAAACTGTTTTTT.

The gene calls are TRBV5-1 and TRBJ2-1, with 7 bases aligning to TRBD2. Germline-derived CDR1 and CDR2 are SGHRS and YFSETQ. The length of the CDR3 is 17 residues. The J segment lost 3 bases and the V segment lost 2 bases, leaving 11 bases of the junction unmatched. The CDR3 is CASSLGAGAQLYNEQFF. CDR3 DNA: TGCGCCAGCAGCTTAGGGGCGGGAGCCCAACTCTACAATGAGCAGTTCTTC. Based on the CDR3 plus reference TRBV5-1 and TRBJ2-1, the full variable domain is KAGVTQTPRYLIKTRGQQVTLSCSPISGHRSVSWYQQTPGQGLQFLFEYFSETQRNKGNFPGRFSGRQFSNSRSEMNVSTLELGDSALYLCASSLGAGAQLYNEQFFGPGTRLTVL.

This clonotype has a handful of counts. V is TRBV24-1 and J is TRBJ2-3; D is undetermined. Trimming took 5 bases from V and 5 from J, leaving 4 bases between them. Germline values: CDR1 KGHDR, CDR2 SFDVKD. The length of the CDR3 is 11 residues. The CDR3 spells CATSVEDTQYF. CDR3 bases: TGTGCCACCAGTGTGGAAGATACGCAGTATTTT.